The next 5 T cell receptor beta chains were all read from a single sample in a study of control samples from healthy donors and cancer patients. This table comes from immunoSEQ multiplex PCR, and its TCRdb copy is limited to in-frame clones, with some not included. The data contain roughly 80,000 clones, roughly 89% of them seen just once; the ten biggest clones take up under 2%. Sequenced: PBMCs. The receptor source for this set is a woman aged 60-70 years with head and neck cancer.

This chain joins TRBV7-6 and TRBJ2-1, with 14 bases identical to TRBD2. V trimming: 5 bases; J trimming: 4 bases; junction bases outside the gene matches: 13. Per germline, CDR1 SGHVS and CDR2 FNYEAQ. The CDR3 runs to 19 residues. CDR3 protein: CASSQRPGLAGDSYNEQFF. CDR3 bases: TGTGCCAGCAGCCAAAGACCGGGACTAGCGGGAGATTCGTACAATGAGCAGTTCTTC.

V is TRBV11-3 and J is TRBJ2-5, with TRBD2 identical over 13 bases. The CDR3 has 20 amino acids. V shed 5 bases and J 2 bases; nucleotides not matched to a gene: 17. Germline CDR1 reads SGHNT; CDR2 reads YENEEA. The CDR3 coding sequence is TGTGCCAGCAGCGCCTCACCCCTACTAGCGGGAGGGTCACCTCAAGAGACCCAGTACTTC. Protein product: CASSASPLLAGGSPQETQYF.

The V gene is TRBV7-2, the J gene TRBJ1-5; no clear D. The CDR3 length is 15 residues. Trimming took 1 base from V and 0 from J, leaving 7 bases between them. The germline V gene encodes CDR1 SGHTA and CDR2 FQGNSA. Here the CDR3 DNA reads TGTGCCAGCAGCTTAGGACACACTAGCAATCAGCCCCAGCATTTT. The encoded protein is CASSLGHTSNQPQHF. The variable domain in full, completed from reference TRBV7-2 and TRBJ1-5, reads GAGVSQSPSNKVTEKGKDVELRCDPISGHTALYWYRQSLGQGLEFLIYFQGNSAPDKSGLPSDRFSAERTGGSVSTLTIQRTQQEDSAVYLCASSLGHTSNQPQHFGDGTRLSIL.

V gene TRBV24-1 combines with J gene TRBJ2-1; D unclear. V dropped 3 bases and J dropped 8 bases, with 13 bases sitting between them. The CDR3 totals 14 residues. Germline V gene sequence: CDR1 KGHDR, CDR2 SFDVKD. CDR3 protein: CATSDPSDRDEQFF. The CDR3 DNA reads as TGTGCCACCAGTGATCCCTCGGACCGGGATGAGCAGTTCTTC.

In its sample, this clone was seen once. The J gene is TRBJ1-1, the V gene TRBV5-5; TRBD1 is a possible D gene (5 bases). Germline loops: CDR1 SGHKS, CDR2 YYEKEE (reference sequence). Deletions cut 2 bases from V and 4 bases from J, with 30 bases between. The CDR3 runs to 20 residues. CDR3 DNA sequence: TGTGCCAGCAGCTTCCCCGAGGGGAGGGGCAGGGTTCTAGTGAGCACTGAAGCTTTCTTT. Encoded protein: CASSFPEGRGRVLVSTEAFF.